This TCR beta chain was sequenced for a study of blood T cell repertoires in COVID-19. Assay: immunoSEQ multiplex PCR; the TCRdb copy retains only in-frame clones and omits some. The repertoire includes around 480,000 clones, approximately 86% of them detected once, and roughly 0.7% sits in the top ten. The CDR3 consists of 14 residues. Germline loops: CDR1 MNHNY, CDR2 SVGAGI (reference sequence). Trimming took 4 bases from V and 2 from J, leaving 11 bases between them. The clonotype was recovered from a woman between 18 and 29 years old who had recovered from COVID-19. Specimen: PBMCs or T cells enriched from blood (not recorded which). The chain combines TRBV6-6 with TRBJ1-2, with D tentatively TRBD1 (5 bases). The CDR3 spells CASSSATANYGYTF. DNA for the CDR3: TGTGCCAGCAGTTCCGCGACAGCGAACTATGGCTACACCTTC.